Below, one TCR beta chain is given with its context. Antigen specificity is unknown. Germline V lookup: CDR1 SEHNR, CDR2 FQNEAQ (reference sequence). This CDR3 has 14 amino acids. Between the trimmed V and J ends, which lost 5 bases and 5 bases, there was a span of 16 bases. Using immunoSEQ multiplex PCR, the repertoire was profiled, and TCRdb retains in-frame clones only, with some absent. The sample yields some 11,000 clones, around 76% seen once. The source of the sample is a study of PD-1 blockade in classical Hodgkin lymphoma. Study conclusions and caveats: Patients newly diagnosed and complete responders had comparable baseline diversity. Prior therapy or disease activity may underlie the repertoire differences, whose causes remain undefined. Baseline TCR diversity was reportedly lower in newly diagnosed patients than healthy donors. At C4D1, TCR diversity had climbed significantly for CD4+ cells, though not for CD8+ cells.

All patients experienced relapse after autologous stem cell transplantation, and brentuximab vedotin exposure was variable. This TCR came from a human donor with classical Hodgkin lymphoma. Material: peripheral blood mononuclear cells (PBMCs), obtained at baseline. J is TRBJ2-7 and V is TRBV7-9; perhaps TRBD1 as D (6 bases). This CDR3 reads CASSGRTGWDEQYF. The CDR3 nucleotides read TGTGCCAGCAGCGGAAGAACAGGGTGGGACGAGCAGTACTTC.